This TCR beta chain was recovered during a study of cytomegalovirus exposure and HLA in healthy donors (dated by TCRdb to the late 2010s). The study in broad terms: An earlier analysis of several hundred of the donors reported 276 Gb of sequence data and around 110 million unique TCR beta sequences obtained from around 190 million T cells. An earlier analysis of approximately 630 of the donors applied high-throughput TCR beta sequencing to assess whether each TCR beta V gene segment acted as functional or pseudogenic. The study used immunosequencing to profile the T cell repertoires of hundreds of subjects and linked those repertoires to cytomegalovirus serostatus. In addition to the first cohort of around 670 subjects, a separate validation cohort of approximately 110 different subjects was used. Among 300 to 450 genotyped donors of the cohort, an average of approximately 240,000 unique TCR beta nucleotide sequences were sequenced per donor, roughly 18% of them non-productive. Rather than using new phenotypic data, the later analysis identified candidate immune exposures from TCR beta sequences and from how often those sequences occurred across donors. A later genetic analysis took genome-wide SNP genotypes for about 60% of the roughly 670 donors and used that subset as a discovery cohort. A handful of DR-DQ haplotypes were handled as single units for association and clustering because linkage in the cohort was strong. Every repertoire in the discovery cohort had been generated on one and the same sequencing platform. A later analysis re-examined previously published TCR beta repertoires from 610 or so donors and added high-resolution HLA genotyping to investigate patterns of TCR occurrence. The aim of the study was to test whether cataloging public T cell receptors could identify signatures of past pathogen exposure. Donor age, sex, ethnicity and CMV serostatus were compiled together with the repertoire data. To predict cytomegalovirus infection status, the study combined high-throughput TCR immunosequencing, statistical association of individual TCRs with disease status, and machine learning. Among the roughly 410 genotyped donors, 81% belonged to the genetic ancestry cluster associated with self-reported Caucasian donors. The number of typed donors differed by locus: about 620-630 for A, B, C, DRB1 and DQB1; approximately 520 for DQA1; some 590 for DPA1; and 400 to 480 for DPB1. Approximately 300 gigabases of sequencing data and around 90 million unique TCR sequences made up an early release that covered under 750 HLA-typed donors. Both class I and class II loci were covered by HLA typing, at four-digit resolution.

Libraries were constructed by the immunoSEQ multiplex PCR assay. For the multiplex PCR, a mixture combining 60 forward primers for TCR Vbeta segments and 13 reverse primers for TCR Jbeta segments was used. A multiplex PCR assay on genomic DNA amplified the CDR3 region of rearranged TCR beta genes. Amplified TCR beta libraries were sequenced as 87-base-pair reads on the Illumina HiSeq System. The source study handled its data this way. In a later analysis, 70 million to 95 million unique TCR beta chains were counted across the roughly 670 repertoires, and around 11 million of these chains were shared by at least two donors. Raw reads were error-corrected and collapsed into unique sequences with a nearest-neighbor algorithm that merged closely related sequences to remove PCR and sequencing errors. V, D and J gene segments were assigned by aligning CDR3 sequences to IMGT reference sequences. For a sequence to be retained, at least a six-nucleotide match to both a V gene segment and a J gene segment was required. Rearrangements were called productive when the CDR3 lacked stop codons and stayed in frame with V and J; all others were non-productive. Following IMGT convention, CDR3 was defined as the stretch from the second conserved V-encoded cysteine to the conserved J-encoded phenylalanine. The earlier analysis of 450 to 750 of the donors excluded any sequence lacking an unambiguous match to a single V gene segment. In an earlier analysis of several hundred of the donors, a V segment was called functional when productive rearrangements were above 56.7%, and segregating when the standard deviation between donors exceeded 5%. To diagnose cytomegalovirus status from the catalog of TCR beta chain sequences, a statistical classification framework was built. V and J gene assignment, in a later analysis, came from comparing TCR nucleotide sequences with IMGT/GENE-DB human TR gene sequences. Using the TCRdist pipeline, a later analysis assigned CDR3 sequences along with most-parsimonious VDJ recombination scenarios. In a later analysis, every TCR beta chain was defined by the combination of its CDR3 amino acid sequence and its V-gene family, and reads without a unique V-gene family were dropped. A later analysis removed 500 to 600 highly shared, low-generation-probability nucleotide sequences to deal with suspected cross-contamination and a sequencing artifact. In a later analysis, a clonal expansion index for each public chain was calculated from normalized within-repertoire ranks of inferred template counts. A later analysis computed generation probabilities with a VDJ recombination model fitted to out-of-frame rearrangements, and checked the results against IGoR. A later analysis scored TCR-TCR, TCR-HLA and TCR-CMV co-occurrence with hypergeometric tests, applying a repertoire-size bias correction to TCR pairs. To estimate false discovery rates, a later analysis permuted the HLA or CMV assignments 20 times. A later analysis grouped co-occurring TCRs with DBSCAN, adding TCRdist sequence similarity when clustering within HLA-allele-positive subsets. For co-occurrence clustering, repertoires with fewer than 30,000 or more than 120,000 public chains were excluded, along with a handful of repertoires with anomalous nucleotide sharing. TCRdb took over this immuneACCESS table, retaining in-frame rearrangements with V and J assigned. Such tables are incomplete; in checked studies, under half of the missing clones stem from an unresolved V gene, and the remainder is unexplained. V and J calls and clone size follow that table, whereas D and trimming were derived from the DNA. This sample is represented by around 150,000 clones; just under 85% of them were singletons. Less than 1.5% of the sample is taken by the ten largest.

Results the study describes overall, beyond this receptor: In the study, around 150 TCR beta chains were listed as associated with cytomegalovirus. In this cohort, only TCR beta chains were sequenced, and detectable features were limited by the absence of alpha or paired-chain data. Linkage disequilibrium might explain the correlated functional status among segregating V segments, but an unknown experimental factor could not be excluded. Sequencing depth was assumed to be roughly uniform across donors in the presence/absence analyses, though that assumption may not hold. Compared with the 666-donor mean, donors in an Asian-associated ancestry cluster had fewer N-insertions in productive TCRs, according to a later genetic analysis. Most TCR sequences were observed very rarely across donors, whereas some public TCRs were present in many individuals. Three of the identified cytomegalovirus-associated TCR beta chains were confirmed in vitro to be specific for cytomegalovirus antigens. According to a later analysis, parvovirus B19, influenza, CMV and Epstein-Barr virus appeared linked to several top co-occurrence clusters. A further reported finding was that TCR beta sequences accurately predicted the HLA-A and HLA-B alleles for most subjects in the first cohort. Cytomegalovirus status was reported to be diagnosed by the classifier with high specificity and sensitivity in both the original and validation cohorts. The sequencing pipeline was judged likely to have produced a cluster of highly shared sequence variants as a technical artifact. Strong co-occurrence of HLA alleles, especially DR and DQ, made assigning TCR associations to individual alleles difficult. In a later analysis, about 17,000 TCR beta sequences were associated with specific HLA alleles at a false discovery rate of 0.05. For the cohort, immune exposure information was limited to CMV serostatus. A later analysis found that HLA-associated TCR beta chains were more clonally expanded and had lower generation probabilities than equally common non-associated chains. According to the authors, the approach could potentially be generalized to other disease states and immunological phenotypes. A later genetic analysis associated a missense DCLRE1C variant with V-gene and J-gene trimming of TCR beta chains, and an independent cohort replicated the association. Broadly in line with IMGT annotations, most TCR beta V segments showed up in productive rearrangements about 87% or about 30% of the time in an earlier analysis of 587 of the donors. According to a later analysis, most CMV-associated TCR beta chains appeared to be HLA-restricted, and the HLA associations seemed to be driven largely by CMV exposure. A later analysis found that TCR association rates varied across HLA loci, with DRB1 alleles showing the most associated TCRs and HLA-C alleles the fewest. Because some donors lacked HLA typing at each locus, the association tests relied only on the typed subset. Because counts were too low, 15 to 20 rarely observed V segments, including chromosome 9 orphons, were left out of the earlier analysis of a few hundred of the donors.

The cohort comprised approximately 700 healthy bone marrow donors. At the time of sampling, all cohort members were nominally healthy, though unrecorded immune exposures were likely present. The donor tested CMV seropositive and was one of the 289 seropositive cohort members. A peripheral blood sample was provided by each donor, and peripheral blood mononuclear cells were used for TCR beta sequencing. The Qiagen DNeasy Blood Extraction Kit was used to extract genomic DNA from the blood cell samples. As to this clone: It has no known antigen specificity. Base qualities were left out, and no much larger clone turns up one base away.

The TCR was taken from a man aged 25 to 45 in good health and CMV-seropositive. Source material: PBMCs.

The CDR3 reads CASSRGGTGGKFTEAFF. The DNA reads TGTGCCAGCAGCCGAGGTGGGACAGGGGGAAAGTTTACTGAAGCTTTCTTT. The chain links TRBV11-1 with TRBJ1-1, and 11 bases in between align with TRBD1. According to the germline V gene (reference sequence), CDR1 reads SGHAT and CDR2 reads FQDESV. After removal of 5 bases from V and 5 bases from J, the junction retains 13 bases not matched to a gene. Its CDR3 holds 17 amino acids, cysteine through phenylalanine. Of the read, only the CDR3 DNA is kept; its 51 bases are in frame from base 1.